A selection of T cell receptor beta chains follows, all from one sample in a study of technical replicates of blood from a handful of donors. Assay: immunoSEQ multiplex PCR; the TCRdb copy retains only in-frame clones and omits some. The repertoire consists of approximately 93,000 clones, with 94% occurring once and the leading ten covering around 0.25%. Specimen: T cells isolated from PBMCs. These receptor sequences come from a human donor in good health. The CDR3 runs from the conserved cysteine through the conserved F or W. D genes are given only for firm matches. The size of a clone is reported for some rows only, either as once, few or many, or as a class for expanded clones.

j_call | d_call | clone_size | v_call | cdr3_aa | cdr3_nt
TRBJ1-6 | TRBD1 | - | TRBV30 | CAWDRVHNSPLHF | TGTGCCTGGGACAGGGTCCATAATTCACCCCTCCACTTT
TRBJ1-1 | - | - | TRBV6-4 | CASSASRVWGNTEAFF | TGTGCCAGCAGTGCCTCCAGGGTTTGGGGGAACACTGAAGCTTTCTTT
TRBJ2-7 | TRBD2 | - | TRBV27 | CASSARLGLAGNYEQYF | TGTGCCAGCAGTGCACGCCTGGGACTAGCGGGGAACTACGAGCAGTACTTC
TRBJ2-3 | TRBD1 | - | TRBV2 | CASEGGYTDTQYF | TGTGCCAGCGAAGGGGGCTACACAGATACGCAGTATTTT
TRBJ1-2 | - | - | TRBV27 | CASSFEGRYGYTF | TGTGCCAGCAGTTTCGAGGGAAGGTATGGCTACACCTTC
TRBJ2-5 | TRBD2 | - | TRBV5-1 | CASSLVPSGSFETQYF | TGCGCCAGCAGCTTGGTACCTAGCGGGAGCTTTGAGACCCAGTACTTC
TRBJ2-3 | - | - | TRBV28 | CASSPANRDTQYF | TGTGCCAGCAGTCCAGCAAACAGGGATACGCAGTATTTT
TRBJ2-1 | TRBD1 | - | TRBV5-1 | CASSFGDRKGNEQFF | TGCGCCAGCAGCTTCGGGGACAGGAAAGGGAATGAGCAGTTCTTC
TRBJ2-7 | - | - | TRBV7-9 | CASSPELLDPSYWYF | TGTGCCAGCAGCCCAGAGTTACTAGACCCCAGCTATTGGTACTTC
TRBJ2-3 | TRBD2 | - | TRBV10-3 | CAISPTSEDTQYF | TGTGCCATCAGCCCGACTAGCGAAGATACGCAGTATTTT
TRBJ2-7 | - | - | TRBV6-5 | CASSPGGLGSYEQYF | TGTGCCAGCAGCCCAGGGGGACTTGGTTCCTACGAGCAGTACTTC
TRBJ1-1 | - | - | TRBV6-4 | CASSPTEVMNTEAFF | TGTGCCAGCAGTCCTACAGAAGTCATGAACACTGAAGCTTTCTTT
TRBJ2-1 | TRBD1 | once | TRBV6-5 | CATRQGRTYNEQFF | TGTGCCACCCGACAGGGGAGGACCTACAATGAGCAGTTCTTC
TRBJ2-7 | TRBD2 | - | TRBV15 | CATSALSGFPYEQYF | TGTGCCACCAGCGCTCTTAGCGGGTTTCCCTACGAGCAGTACTTC
TRBJ2-5 | TRBD2 | - | TRBV30 | CAWGTTQETQYF | TGTGCCTGGGGGACTACTCAAGAGACCCAGTACTTC
TRBJ2-5 | - | - | TRBV5-4 | CASSHRTEQETQYF | TGTGCCAGCAGCCACAGGACGGAGCAAGAGACCCAGTACTTC
TRBJ2-1 | - | - | TRBV29-1 | CSVIAVNYNEQFF | TGCAGCGTTATTGCGGTAAACTACAATGAGCAGTTCTTC
TRBJ1-1 | - | - | TRBV4-1 | CASSQGSRQNTEAFF | TGCGCCAGCAGCCAAGGTTCCAGACAGAACACTGAAGCTTTCTTT
TRBJ2-5 | - | - | TRBV4-1 | CASSQGTTPTETQYF | TGCGCCAGCAGCCAAGGGACTACCCCTACGGAGACCCAGTACTTC
TRBJ1-4 | - | - | TRBV5-1 | CASSLYRAAGEKLFF | TGCGCCAGCAGCTTGTATCGGGCGGCGGGTGAAAAACTGTTTTTT
TRBJ1-4 | - | - | TRBV7-6 | CASSPHSTNEKLFF | TGTGCCAGCAGCCCACATTCGACTAATGAAAAACTGTTTTTT
TRBJ2-7 | TRBD1 | - | TRBV5-1 | CASSGQVSYEQYF | TGCGCCAGCAGCGGACAGGTCTCCTACGAGCAGTACTTC
TRBJ2-5 | - | - | TRBV5-1 | CASSFSGEYQETQYF | TGCGCCAGCAGCTTTAGTGGAGAGTACCAAGAGACCCAGTACTTC
TRBJ1-2 | - | - | TRBV11-2 | CASRPLAGRPPYGYTF | TGTGCCAGCAGACCCCTGGCAGGCCGACCTCCCTATGGCTACACCTTC
TRBJ1-2 | TRBD1 | - | TRBV19 | CASTLAGGYGYTF | TGTGCCAGTACCCTGGCAGGGGGCTATGGCTACACCTTC
TRBJ1-6 | - | once | TRBV5-4 | CASSLVSVGEIVF | TGTGCCAGCAGCTTGGTTTCCGTCGGGGAAATCGTCTTT
TRBJ1-1 | - | few | TRBV2 | CASSVGGGHAEAFF | TGTGCCAGCAGTGTGGGGGGAGGGCATGCCGAAGCTTTCTTT
TRBJ1-5 | TRBD1 | - | TRBV6-1 | CASSVDRVNQPQHF | TGTGCCAGCAGTGTTGACAGGGTCAATCAGCCCCAGCATTTT
TRBJ2-1 | TRBD1 | once | TRBV9 | CASSVSGQSYNEQFF | TGTGCCAGCAGCGTATCGGGACAGAGCTACAATGAGCAGTTCTTC
TRBJ1-2 | - | - | TRBV9 | CASSEIGLNLRQGYGYTF | TGTGCCAGCAGCGAAATCGGACTGAATTTACGGCAAGGGTATGGCTACACCTTC
TRBJ2-7 | TRBD1 | - | TRBV11-1 | CASSSRQGHEQYF | TGTGCCAGCAGCTCCCGACAGGGCCACGAGCAGTACTTC
TRBJ2-7 | TRBD2 | - | TRBV6-1 | CASSVRSSGLLSYEQYF | TGTGCCAGCAGTGTACGATCTAGCGGACTCCTAAGCTACGAGCAGTACTTC
TRBJ2-3 | - | - | TRBV5-1 | CASSLGRDRPDTQYF | TGCGCCAGCAGCTTGGGGCGGGATCGGCCAGATACGCAGTATTTT
TRBJ1-1 | - | - | TRBV7-9 | CASSSPGGGQDEAFF | TGTGCCAGCAGCTCACCCGGGGGGGGGCAGGATGAAGCTTTCTTT
TRBJ2-1 | TRBD2 | - | TRBV7-9 | CASSYLAGPYNEQFF | TGTGCCAGCAGCTACCTAGCGGGCCCCTACAATGAGCAGTTCTTC
TRBJ2-7 | TRBD2 | - | TRBV6-6 | CASSSTSGHYEQYF | TGTGCCAGCAGTTCGACTAGCGGCCACTACGAGCAGTACTTC
TRBJ2-7 | TRBD2 | once | TRBV28 | CASSPQGGGRGYYEQYF | TGTGCCAGCAGTCCGCAGGGCGGGGGAAGAGGGTATTACGAGCAGTACTTC
TRBJ1-2 | - | many | TRBV2 | CASSEGGQGIYGYTF | TGTGCCAGCAGTGAAGGAGGTCAGGGAATCTATGGCTACACCTTC
TRBJ1-5 | - | - | TRBV23-1 | CASSRRPRVRDQPQHF | TGCGCCAGCAGTCGAAGACCCAGGGTCAGGGATCAGCCCCAGCATTTT
TRBJ1-2 | - | few | TRBV10-1 | CASGAQVYGYTF | TGCGCCAGCGGGGCCCAGGTCTATGGCTACACCTTC
TRBJ1-2 | TRBD1 | - | TRBV27 | CASSLALPSLDRPYTF | TGTGCCAGCAGTTTGGCCCTCCCCTCCTTGGACAGGCCCTACACCTTC
TRBJ1-1 | - | - | TRBV7-6 | CASSPRTDEAFF | TGTGCCAGCAGCCCGCGGACAGATGAAGCTTTCTTT
TRBJ2-1 | TRBD2 | - | TRBV7-9 | CASSETHASGRAGGEQFF | TGTGCCAGCAGCGAGACCCACGCTAGCGGGAGGGCCGGTGGTGAGCAGTTCTTC
TRBJ1-1 | - | - | TRBV12-2 | CASRHKGVKYERGKAFF | TGTGCAAGTCGCCACAAAGGGGTTAAGTATGAGAGAGGCAAAGCTTTCTTT
TRBJ1-2 | - | - | TRBV29-1 | CSVEESLQGRGYTF | TGCAGCGTTGAAGAATCCCTACAGGGCCGGGGCTACACCTTC
TRBJ1-1 | - | - | TRBV5-1 | CASSFRTENTEAFF | TGCGCCAGCAGCTTCCGGACAGAGAACACTGAAGCTTTCTTT
TRBJ2-1 | - | - | TRBV19 | CASSPTRQNEQFF | TGTGCCAGTAGCCCAACTCGACAGAATGAGCAGTTCTTC
TRBJ2-1 | TRBD2 | - | TRBV2 | CASRVDSGRAYNEQFF | TGTGCCAGCAGGGTCGATAGCGGGAGGGCCTACAATGAGCAGTTCTTC
TRBJ1-2 | - | - | TRBV4-2 | CASSQDGGRTNYGYTF | TGTGCCAGCAGCCAAGATGGGGGCAGGACTAACTATGGCTACACCTTC
TRBJ2-3 | TRBD2 | once | TRBV29-1 | CSAPGLEGTDTQYF | TGCAGCGCCCCGGGACTAGAGGGGACAGATACGCAGTATTTT
TRBJ1-5 | - | - | TRBV2 | CASGIEDQPQHF | TGTGCCAGCGGAATCGAGGATCAGCCCCAGCATTTT
TRBJ1-6 | TRBD1 | - | TRBV27 | CASSSTVTGANSPLHF | TGTGCCAGCAGTTCCACCGTGACAGGGGCCAATTCACCCCTCCACTTT
TRBJ1-2 | - | - | TRBV30 | CAWSRDTIYGYTF | TGTGCCTGGAGTCGGGACACAATCTATGGCTACACCTTC
TRBJ1-4 | - | - | TRBV5-1 | CASSFSGVAEKLFF | TGCGCCAGCAGCTTCTCAGGGGTTGCTGAAAAACTGTTTTTT
TRBJ2-7 | TRBD1 | - | TRBV18 | CASSPMGQGSHEQYF | TGTGCCAGCTCACCGATGGGACAGGGGAGCCACGAGCAGTACTTC